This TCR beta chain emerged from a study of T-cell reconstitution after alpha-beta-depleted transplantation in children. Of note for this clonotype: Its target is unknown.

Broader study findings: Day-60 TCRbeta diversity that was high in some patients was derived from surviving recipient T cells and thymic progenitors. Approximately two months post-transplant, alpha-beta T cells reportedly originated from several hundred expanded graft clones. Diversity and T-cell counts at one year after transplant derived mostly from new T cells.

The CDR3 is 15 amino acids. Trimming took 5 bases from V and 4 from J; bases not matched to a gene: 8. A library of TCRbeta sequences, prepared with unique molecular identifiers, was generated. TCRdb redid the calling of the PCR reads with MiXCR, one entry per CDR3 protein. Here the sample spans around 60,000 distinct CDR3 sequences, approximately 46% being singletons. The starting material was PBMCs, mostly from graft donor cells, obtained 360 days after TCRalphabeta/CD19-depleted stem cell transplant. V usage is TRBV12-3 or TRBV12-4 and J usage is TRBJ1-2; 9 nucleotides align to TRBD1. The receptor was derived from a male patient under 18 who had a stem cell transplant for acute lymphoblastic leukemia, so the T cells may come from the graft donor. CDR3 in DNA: TGTGCCAGCAGTCCCGACAGGGGGTGGACCTATGGCTACACCTTC. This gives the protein CASSPDRGWTYGYTF.